The rows below give T cell receptor beta chains drawn from one sample of a study of beta chain features in type 1 diabetes. Repertoires were generated with immunoSEQ multiplex PCR, while TCRdb's copy carries only in-frame clones and drops some. The repertoire holds 600,000 to 700,000 clones, with around 12% as singletons. The sequenced sample consisted of naive CD4+ T cells from blood. The receptors come from a man aged 25-45 years with type 1 diabetes. CDR3s include the opening cysteine and the closing phenylalanine or tryptophan. D genes are given only for firm matches. Clone size appears in some rows only: once, few, many, or a class for an expanded clone.

j_gene | d_gene | abundance | v_gene | len | CDR3nt | CDR3aa
TRBJ1-2 | TRBD1 | few | TRBV9 | 15 | TGTGCCAGCAGCGCCTTACAGGGGGCGGCCTATGGCTACACCTTC | CASSALQGAAYGYTF
TRBJ2-7 | NA | NA | TRBV30 | 11 | TGTGCCTGGACTACAGGGTACGAGCAGTACTTC | CAWTTGYEQYF
TRBJ2-7 | TRBD1 | few | TRBV7-9 | 19 | TGTGCCAGCAGCCTAGACGCGGGACAGGGTGCATCTTCCCAGCGCGAGCAGTACTTC | CASSLDAGQGASSQREQYF
TRBJ1-3 | TRBD1 | few | TRBV9 | 14 | TGTGCCAGCAGCGCTCAGGACAGGGGAAGCACCATATATTTT | CASSAQDRGSTIYF
TRBJ2-1 | TRBD2 | few | TRBV6-5 | 16 | TGTGCCAGCAGTTACAGGCTGCCCGGGACTAGCAATGAGCAGTTCTTC | CASSYRLPGTSNEQFF
TRBJ2-1 | NA | few | TRBV5-1 | 15 | TGCGCCAGCAGCCCGGGGGGCCCAAACTACAATGAGCAGTTCTTC | CASSPGGPNYNEQFF
TRBJ1-2 | NA | NA | TRBV11-2 | 13 | TGTGCCAGCAGCAGGGACACGAGACAGGGCTACACCTTC | CASSRDTRQGYTF
TRBJ2-2 | NA | few | TRBV30 | 15 | TGTGCCCGCGAAGGGGGGGCATCGAACACCGGGGAGCTGTTTTTT | CAREGGASNTGELFF
TRBJ2-7 | NA | NA | TRBV9 | 13 | TGTGCCAGCAGCCGAGGCGGTGGAAGCGAGCAGTACTTC | CASSRGGGSEQYF
TRBJ2-5 | NA | few | TRBV5-4 | 14 | TGTGCCAGCAGCTTGGGGGGGACCCAAGAGACCCAGTACTTC | CASSLGGTQETQYF
TRBJ1-1 | NA | NA | TRBV5-1 | 14 | TGCGCCAGCAGCCCCGACGGCCGTCGGACTGAAGCTTTCTTT | CASSPDGRRTEAFF
TRBJ2-5 | NA | NA | TRBV7-7 | 14 | TGTGCCAGCAGCTTTGGGGTAGGAGAGGAGACCCAGTACTTC | CASSFGVGEETQYF
TRBJ2-7 | TRBD1 | NA | TRBV27 | 15 | TGTGCCAGCAGTCGACCAGGACAGGGGAGATACGAGCAGTACTTC | CASSRPGQGRYEQYF
TRBJ2-3 | NA | few | TRBV7-9 | 16 | TGTGCCAGCAGTCGACAGTTCCCTTGGGGCACAGATACGCAGTATTTT | CASSRQFPWGTDTQYF
TRBJ2-4 | NA | few | TRBV4-3 | 15 | TGCGCCAGCAGCCTCGAGGACAGACCCGCGGACATTCAGTACTTC | CASSLEDRPADIQYF
TRBJ2-1 | TRBD1 | NA | TRBV7-3 | 14 | TGTGCCAGCAGCTCAGGGGGCCCGTCCAATGAGCAGTTCTTC | CASSSGGPSNEQFF
TRBJ1-4 | TRBD1 | few | TRBV28 | 14 | TGTGCCAGCAGAAGACAGGGAACGGGTGAAAAACTGTTTTTT | CASRRQGTGEKLFF
TRBJ2-2 | NA | NA | TRBV28 | 13 | TGTGCCAGCAGTGAGGAGTACACCGGGGAGCTGTTTTTT | CASSEEYTGELFF
TRBJ2-1 | TRBD1 | NA | TRBV10-3 | 16 | TGTGCCATCAGTGAACAGGGGGCCCTAACTATCGATGAGCAGTTCTTC | CAISEQGALTIDEQFF
TRBJ1-3 | TRBD1 | NA | TRBV30 | 14 | TGTGCCTGGAGCATTGGACAGGGAGGAAACACCATATATTTT | CAWSIGQGGNTIYF
TRBJ2-5 | NA | few | TRBV5-4 | 15 | TGTGCCAGCAGCTTGATGCGAGGAGACCAAGAGACCCAGTACTTC | CASSLMRGDQETQYF
TRBJ2-4 | NA | NA | TRBV5-4 | 14 | TGTGCCAGCAGCCAACAGGGAGTCAAAAACATTCAGTACTTC | CASSQQGVKNIQYF
TRBJ1-5 | NA | few | TRBV18 | 13 | TGTGCCAGCTCACTCGCGTACAATCAGCCCCAGCATTTT | CASSLAYNQPQHF
TRBJ2-6 | TRBD1 | NA | TRBV5-6 | 16 | TGTGCCAGCAGCTTGACAGGGGGCTCTGGGGCCAACGTCCTGACTTTC | CASSLTGGSGANVLTF
TRBJ1-5 | TRBD1 | few | TRBV5-1 | 15 | TGCGCCAGCAGCGAACTGGGACAGGGGAATCAGCCCCAGCATTTT | CASSELGQGNQPQHF
TRBJ2-1 | NA | few | TRBV9 | 14 | TGTGCCAGCAGCGTAGAACCTTTGGGCGATGAGCAGTTCTTC | CASSVEPLGDEQFF
TRBJ2-3 | NA | few | TRBV6-5 | 16 | TGTGCCAGCAGTTACTCTACAGGGTCCTGGACAGATACGCAGTATTTT | CASSYSTGSWTDTQYF
TRBJ2-3 | NA | few | TRBV5-1 | 16 | TGCGCCAGCAGCCTAACTGCTACTACTAGCACAGATACGCAGTATTTT | CASSLTATTSTDTQYF
TRBJ2-3 | TRBD2 | few | TRBV7-9 | 13 | TGTGCCAGCAGCTTAGAACTAGCGGGCCGCGGATCATTT | CASSLELAGRGSF
TRBJ1-1 | TRBD1 | NA | TRBV18 | 14 | TGTGCCAGCTCACCAGGAGCGGGACAGACTGAAGCTTTCTTT | CASSPGAGQTEAFF
TRBJ1-1 | NA | NA | TRBV25-1 | 13 | TGTGCCAGCCGTCTCGACCTGGGGGCTGAAGCTTTCTTT | CASRLDLGAEAFF
TRBJ2-1 | NA | NA | TRBV29-1 | 14 | TGCAGCCTAGTTGGACAGTACGCCTACAATGAGCAGTTCTTC | CSLVGQYAYNEQFF
TRBJ1-5 | TRBD1 | NA | TRBV19 | 14 | TGTGCCAGTGACAGGGAAGGGCGCAATCAGCCCCAGCATTTT | CASDREGRNQPQHF
TRBJ2-5 | NA | NA | TRBV6-1 | 13 | TGTGCCACCTGGGTGGGGGCCGAGGAGACCCAGTACTTC | CATWVGAEETQYF
TRBJ2-3 | NA | NA | TRBV6-6 | 14 | TGTGCCAGCAGCCCAGGGCCAAGCACAGATACGCAGTATTTT | CASSPGPSTDTQYF
TRBJ2-3 | TRBD2 | few | TRBV9 | 17 | TGTGCCAGCAGCGTAGGGTCCTCTAGCGGGGGGACAGATACGCAGTATTTT | CASSVGSSSGGTDTQYF
TRBJ2-3 | TRBD2 | NA | TRBV7-2 | 16 | TGTGCCAGCAGCTCGCGGACTAGCGGGGTCACAGATACGCAGTATTTT | CASSSRTSGVTDTQYF
TRBJ2-1 | NA | few | TRBV6-5 | 15 | TGTGCCAGCAGGAAACTCTCCCGGTATTACAATGAGCAGTTCTTC | CASRKLSRYYNEQFF
TRBJ2-2 | NA | NA | TRBV4-3 | 16 | TGCGCCAGCACCCAACAGGGGGGGGTCGTAACTGGGGAGCTGTTTTTT | CASTQQGGVVTGELFF
TRBJ2-1 | NA | few | TRBV7-3 | 14 | TGTGCCAGCAGCTTAGGGACTGGAGGTAATGAGCAGTTCTTC | CASSLGTGGNEQFF
TRBJ1-5 | NA | few | TRBV29-1 | 13 | TGCAGCGTTTCCCAGGGGACCGATCAGCCCCAGCATTTT | CSVSQGTDQPQHF
TRBJ2-3 | TRBD2 | NA | TRBV5-1 | 14 | TGCGCCAGCAGCCCAACTAGCGGGGAAGGGACGCAGTATTTT | CASSPTSGEGTQYF
TRBJ1-2 | NA | NA | TRBV27 | 18 | TGTGCCAGCAGGCCCGACCTGTACCCTTCTTTGACTAACTATGGCTACACCTTC | CASRPDLYPSLTNYGYTF
TRBJ2-7 | NA | NA | TRBV6-5 | 15 | TGTGCCAGCAGTTCCCCCGGGGGCCTCTCCTACGAGCAGTACTTC | CASSSPGGLSYEQYF
TRBJ2-3 | NA | NA | TRBV4-2 | 14 | TGTGCCAGCAGCCAGGGCCGCAGCGCAGATACGCAGTATTTT | CASSQGRSADTQYF
TRBJ2-1 | NA | NA | TRBV9 | 17 | TGTGCCAGCAGCCCTCCCCCGAGGACAGAGTCCTACAATGAGCAGTTCTTC | CASSPPPRTESYNEQFF
TRBJ2-1 | NA | NA | TRBV4-3 | 14 | TGCGCCAGCAGCCTCCAAGGACACCACAATGAGCAGTTCTTC | CASSLQGHHNEQFF